This T cell receptor beta chain comes out of a study of T cell clonality in common variable immunodeficiency. Study results and limitations: TCRbeta clonality was increased in CVID versus healthy controls. Reportedly, TCR beta sequences from common variable immunodeficiency showed fewer deletions and N-nucleotide insertions.

There are 14 residues in the CDR3. Germline CDR1 reads LNHDA; CDR2 reads SQIVND (reference sequence). V was cut by 7 bases and J by 3 bases, with 16 bases left in between. Profiled with immunoSEQ multiplex PCR; TCRdb holds only in-frame clones, not every one. Sampling found about 81,000 clones, none seen once. There are many counts of this clone. The antigen is undetermined. Coverage ceases 3 residues before the CDR3 finishes, and the germline J gene fills in the end. This receptor was identified in a person aged 18 to 69 in good health. The rearrangement joins TRBV19 to TRBJ2-7; a possible D gene is TRBD1 (5 bases). The sample taken for sequencing was peripheral blood mononuclear cells. The DNA read from the CDR3 is TGTGCCAGTAACGCAGGGCGTACGGGCTACGAG. Its translation: CASNAGRTGYE. The entire CDR3 protein reads CASNAGRTGYEQYF.